Listed below are T cell receptor beta chains from one sample, sequenced in a study of OX40 agonist ivuxolimab in advanced cancers. Sequencing used immunoSEQ multiplex PCR; TCRdb keeps in-frame clones, though not all of them. The data hold about 36,000 clones, with about 81% observed a single time. The sample here was CD4+ or CD8+ T cells sorted from blood, taken in a trial of the OX40 agonist ivuxolimab. The receptors here all came from an adult with an advanced solid tumor such as melanoma, head and neck, liver or kidney cancer. Each CDR3 is given with its conserved first and last residue. A D gene is named only where the DNA matches it firmly. Rows give clone size only sometimes, using once, few, many, or a class for an expanded clone.

d_call | clone_size | cdr3_length | j_call | v_call | cdr3_aa | cdr3_nt
NA | NA | 15 | TRBJ1-4 | TRBV5-8 | CASSLAGVINEKLFF | TGTGCCAGCAGCTTGGCCGGGGTGATAAATGAAAAACTGTTTTTT
NA | NA | 14 | TRBJ2-7 | TRBV10-3 | CAISESARSYEQYF | TGTGCCATCAGTGAGTCTGCTAGATCCTACGAGCAGTACTTC
NA | NA | 13 | TRBJ1-3 | TRBV6-1 | CASSEGQGNTIYF | TGTGCCAGCAGTGAGGGCCAGGGAAACACCATATATTTT
TRBD1 | NA | 17 | TRBJ1-2 | TRBV15 | CATSSSRTGRYNYGYTF | TGTGCCACCAGCAGTTCTAGGACAGGGAGATATAACTATGGCTACACCTTC
TRBD1 | NA | 14 | TRBJ2-2 | TRBV19 | CASTTGGPTGELFF | TGTGCCAGTACGACAGGGGGCCCGACCGGGGAGCTGTTTTTT
NA | NA | 13 | TRBJ1-1 | TRBV5-1 | CASSPRDTNEAFF | TGCGCCAGCAGCCCCCGGGACACCAATGAAGCTTTCTTT
TRBD1 | NA | 15 | TRBJ1-2 | TRBV7-9 | CASSLKTQGAEGYTF | TGTGCCAGCAGCCTCAAGACACAGGGGGCTGAGGGCTACACCTTC
TRBD2 | NA | 17 | TRBJ2-1 | TRBV28 | CASSLPRGTSRANEQFF | TGTGCCAGCAGTTTACCCCGAGGGACTAGCAGGGCCAATGAGCAGTTCTTC
NA | NA | 14 | TRBJ2-7 | TRBV18 | CASSLGGRFDEQYF | TGTGCCAGCTCCCTTGGGGGGAGGTTCGACGAGCAGTACTTC
TRBD2 | NA | 14 | TRBJ2-1 | TRBV30 | CAWSLAGGQDEQFF | TGTGCCTGGTCTCTAGCGGGAGGGCAGGATGAGCAGTTCTTC
NA | once | 13 | TRBJ2-5 | TRBV2 | CASRAGAKETQYF | TGTGCCTCAAGGGCGGGGGCGAAAGAGACCCAGTACTTC
TRBD2 | NA | 14 | TRBJ2-7 | TRBV15 | CATSKRERRYEQYF | TGTGCCACCAGCAAGCGGGAGAGGAGGTACGAGCAGTACTTC
NA | NA | 14 | TRBJ1-1 | TRBV10-2 | CASSPGAANTEAFF | TGCGCCAGCAGCCCCGGGGCCGCGAACACTGAAGCTTTCTTT
NA | NA | 14 | TRBJ1-1 | TRBV18 | CASSPVWGDTEAFF | TGTGCCAGCTCACCTGTCTGGGGCGACACTGAAGCTTTCTTT
NA | NA | 13 | TRBJ1-5 | TRBV28 | CASTPSSAQPQHF | TGTGCCAGCACTCCTTCTTCGGCACAGCCCCAGCATTTT
NA | NA | 16 | TRBJ2-3 | TRBV6-6 | CATRPPRERSTDTQYF | TGTGCCACACGACCCCCCAGGGAAAGGAGCACAGATACGCAGTATTTT
TRBD2 | NA | 16 | TRBJ2-1 | TRBV28 | CASSGGGLAGYNEQFF | TGTGCCAGCAGCGGTGGGGGGCTAGCGGGTTACAATGAGCAGTTCTTC
NA | NA | 18 | TRBJ1-5 | TRBV7-8 | CASSLGVGAGRSNQPQHF | TGTGCCAGCAGCTTAGGGGTCGGGGCAGGGCGTAGTAATCAGCCCCAGCATTTT
TRBD2 | NA | 14 | TRBJ2-3 | TRBV6-6 | CASYQRGGGDTQYF | TGTGCCAGCTATCAGCGGGGGGGCGGGGATACGCAGTATTTT
TRBD1 | once | 14 | TRBJ1-2 | TRBV7-3 | CASSLRTGGDGYTF | TGTGCCAGCAGCTTAAGAACAGGGGGAGATGGCTACACCTTC
TRBD1 | NA | 13 | TRBJ1-1 | TRBV6-5 | CASRGQPNTEAFF | TGTGCCAGCAGGGGACAGCCGAACACTGAAGCTTTCTTT
TRBD2 | NA | 15 | TRBJ2-3 | TRBV19 | CASSLGLAVTDTQYF | TGTGCCAGTAGTCTTGGACTAGCGGTCACAGATACGCAGTATTTT
NA | NA | 17 | TRBJ1-1 | TRBV5-4 | CASSLVGRGEMNTEAFF | TGTGCCAGCAGCTTGGTGGGGCGCGGGGAAATGAACACTGAAGCTTTCTTT
NA | NA | 15 | TRBJ2-1 | TRBV5-1 | CASSLGQSSYNEQFF | TGCGCCAGCAGCTTAGGACAGAGCTCCTACAATGAGCAGTTCTTC
TRBD1 | NA | 13 | TRBJ1-1 | TRBV7-9 | CASSARGDSEAFF | TGTGCCAGCAGCGCCCGGGGGGACAGCGAAGCTTTCTTT
TRBD1 | NA | 15 | TRBJ1-1 | TRBV5-1 | CASSLAAGGGQRAFF | TGCGCCAGCAGCTTGGCGGCAGGGGGCGGTCAGAGAGCTTTCTTT
NA | NA | 13 | TRBJ2-5 | TRBV7-6 | CASSPNPPETQYF | TGTGCCAGCAGCCCTAACCCCCCGGAGACCCAGTACTTC
TRBD1 | NA | 16 | TRBJ1-1 | TRBV5-1 | CASSLDLTGVATEAFF | TGCGCCAGCAGCTTGGACTTAACAGGGGTGGCCACTGAAGCTTTCTTT
TRBD1 | NA | 15 | TRBJ1-2 | TRBV2 | CASRLYDRGAYGYTF | TGTGCCAGCAGACTATACGACAGGGGGGCCTATGGCTACACCTTC
NA | NA | 15 | TRBJ1-2 | TRBV6-1 | CASSEASGRGYGYTF | TGTGCCAGCAGTGAAGCCAGCGGCAGGGGCTATGGCTACACCTTC
TRBD1 | NA | 15 | TRBJ1-6 | TRBV27 | CASSFSGQAKSPLHF | TGTGCCAGCAGTTTCTCGGGACAGGCAAAGTCACCCCTCCACTTT
TRBD1 | few | 14 | TRBJ1-5 | TRBV28 | CASSVQGSNQPQHF | TGTGCCAGCAGCGTACAGGGGTCCAATCAGCCCCAGCATTTT
NA | once | 13 | TRBJ2-3 | TRBV14 | CASSQRAGSFQYF | TGTGCCAGCAGCCAAAGGGCGGGGTCTTTTCAGTATTTT
TRBD2 | NA | 14 | TRBJ2-3 | TRBV5-1 | CASSRQGGKDTQYF | TGCGCCAGCAGCCGGCAGGGAGGGAAAGATACGCAGTATTTT
NA | NA | 15 | TRBJ1-1 | TRBV18 | CASSPLGEGNTEAFF | TGTGCCAGCTCACCTCTGGGGGAGGGGAACACTGAAGCTTTCTTT
TRBD1 | NA | 14 | TRBJ1-1 | TRBV5-1 | CASSLWDRSTEAFF | TGCGCCAGCAGCTTGTGGGACAGATCCACTGAAGCTTTCTTT
TRBD1 | NA | 13 | TRBJ2-1 | TRBV29-1 | CSAGTRGINEQFF | TGCAGCGCTGGGACCAGGGGGATCAATGAGCAGTTCTTC